The 17 T cell receptor beta chains below come from one sample, sequenced in a study of post-analysis software for immune sequencing data. cDNA libraries for TCR beta contained unique molecular identifiers. A single record per CDR3 protein comes from TCRdb applying MiXCR to the PCR reads. The sample has fewer than 850,000 distinct CDR3 sequences; 25% to 30% are singletons. Their recognized antigens are unknown. The study's findings and limits: Several TRBV segments (TRBV5-6, TRBV5-1 and TRBV20-1 among them) occurred more frequently in patients than in controls.

The specimen sequenced was blood. The receptors shown here come from a girl aged 5-17 years with multiple sclerosis.

The sample holds a few counts of this clonotype. The V gene is TRBV7-2, the J gene TRBJ2-5; D unresolved. The CDR3 sequence is 13 residues long. Between the trimmed V and J ends, which lost 1 base and 4 bases, there was a span of 7 bases. Per germline, CDR1 SGHTA and CDR2 FQGNSA. The CDR3 spells CASSLEVRETQYF. The CDR3 DNA follows: TGTGCCAGCAGCTTAGAAGTGCGAGAGACCCAGTACTTC.

The chain carries TRBV20-1 and TRBJ1-2; 9 nucleotides align to TRBD1. Germline CDR1 is DFQATT and CDR2 is SNEGSKA (reference sequence). The CDR3 contains 14 residues. V gave up 2 bases and J gave up 4 bases; unmatched junction bases: 5. The CDR3 sequence: CSARRDREIYGYTF. The CDR3 bases are TGCAGTGCTAGACGGGACAGGGAAATCTATGGCTACACCTTC.

The chain combines TRBV20-1 with TRBJ2-7; TRBD2 agrees at 12 bases. CDR1 and CDR2 from the germline V gene are DFQATT and SNEGSKA (reference sequence). After removal of 6 bases from V and 3 bases from J, the junction contained 6 bases not matched to a gene. CDR3 length equals 14 residues. This CDR3 reads CSAAKLAGGYEQYF. The CDR3 DNA is TGCAGTGCGGCAAAACTAGCGGGAGGCTACGAGCAGTACTTC.

This clonotype was found a few times. The genes are TRBV5-1 and TRBJ2-1, with D maybe TRBD2 (6 bases). Germline loops: CDR1 SGHRS, CDR2 YFSETQ. CDR3 length: 15 residues. V shed 0 bases and J shed 4 bases, with 11 bases lying between them. This CDR3 is CASSLVRLGYNEQFF. CDR3 nucleotides: TGCGCCAGCAGCTTGGTGCGACTAGGATACAATGAGCAGTTCTTC. Based on the CDR3 plus reference TRBV5-1 and TRBJ2-1, the full variable domain is KAGVTQTPRYLIKTRGQQVTLSCSPISGHRSVSWYQQTPGQGLQFLFEYFSETQRNKGNFPGRFSGRQFSNSRSEMNVSTLELGDSALYLCASSLVRLGYNEQFFGPGTRLTVL.

This clonotype showed up just once. The chain is built from TRBV21-1 and TRBJ2-5. TRBV21-1 is designated a pseudogene. This CDR3 has 15 residues. CDR3 residues: CASSKKFLEQETQYF. The CDR3 region has the DNA TGTGCCAGCAGCAAAAAATTCTTGGAACAAGAGACCCAGTACTTC.

With regard to this clonotype: A much larger clone is a single base away; this may be a read error. The chain joins TRBV2 to TRBJ2-6; no clear D. CDR3 length: 14 amino acids. CDR1 is SNHLY, CDR2 FYNNEI, per germline. The CDR3 loop is CASSEAGPTNVPTF. The CDR3 nucleotides read TGTGCCAGCAGTGAAGCCGGACCAACCAACGTCCCGACTTTC.

In this sample, this clonotype turned up a few times. Mismatch with germline at one junction end may stem from a read error. The rearrangement links TRBV6-2 or TRBV6-3 to TRBJ2-3; D remains unclear. The CDR3 length is 12 residues. In germline, CDR1 is MNHEY, CDR2 SVGEGT. The CDR3 DNA is TGTGCCAGCAGTAACTCCCCGGGTACGCAGTATTTT. Translation: CASSNSPGTQYF.

This chain joins TRBV29-1 and TRBJ1-2; TRBD1 aligns across 8 bases. The V gene's germline CDR1 is SQVTM and CDR2 ANQGSEA. The trim removed 7 bases at V and 4 bases at J, leaving 5 bases unmatched. The CDR3 has 12 amino acids. CDR3 DNA: TGCAGCGCCGGGACAGGCAGCTATGGCTACACCTTC. This encodes CSAGTGSYGYTF.

In regard to this clonotype: A read error may account for a junction end that differs from germline. J is TRBJ2-7 and V is TRBV6-5; a weak D match, TRBD1 (5 bases). In germline, CDR1 is MNHEY, CDR2 SVGAGI. The CDR3 covers 15 residues. The CDR3 DNA follows: TGTGCCAGCAGTGGTCACAGGACGAGCTCCTACGGGCAGTACTTC. Translated: CASSGHRTSSYGQYF.

This clonotype was seen a few times. This rearrangement joins TRBV4-3 to TRBJ2-7; D is undetermined. V dropped 8 bases and J dropped 1 base, with 12 bases sitting between them. The CDR3 length is 13 residues. In germline, CDR1 is LGHNA, CDR2 YSLEER. The CDR3 region is CASGFGKSYEQYF. CDR3 nucleotides: TGCGCCAGCGGGTTCGGAAAATCCTACGAGCAGTACTTC.

This clonotype is a singleton in its sample. No conserved phenylalanine or tryptophan is present at the end of the CDR3, so a read error is the likely explanation. The chain uses TRBV5-1 and TRBJ2-1; the match to TRBD2 covers 8 bases. Looked up from germline, CDR1 is SGHRS and CDR2 is YFSETQ. The CDR3 sequence is 17 residues long. The J segment lost 5 bases and the V segment lost 0 bases, leaving 10 bases of the junction unmatched. The CDR3 here is CASSLEGREDVDNEQFC. The CDR3 DNA sequence: TGCGCCAGCAGCTTGGAGGGGCGGGAGGACGTCGACAATGAGCAGTTCTGC.

This clonotype turned up a few times. J is TRBJ1-2 and V is TRBV12-3 or TRBV12-4, with a possible D match to TRBD1 (6 bases). The CDR3 consists of 15 residues. V lost 8 bases, J lost 0 bases, and 16 bases lay in between. CDR3 loop: CASYADRNPNYGYTF. CDR3 bases: TGTGCCAGCTACGCCGACAGGAACCCTAACTATGGCTACACCTTC.

Concerning this clonotype itself: Given a much more abundant clone one base away, this may be a read error. This chain joins TRBV4-3 and TRBJ1-6; 7 positions agree with TRBD1. From germline, CDR1 is LGHNA and CDR2 YSLEER. The CDR3 spans 16 residues. CDR3 sequence reads: CASSQDRGQSNSPPHF. For the CDR3, the DNA is TGCGCCAGCAGCCAAGATAGGGGGCAGAGTAATTCACCCCCCCACTTT.

To note about this clonotype: A read error may produce the germline difference seen at one junction end. The genes are TRBV11-3 and TRBJ2-3; 7 bases fit TRBD1. In germline, CDR1 is SGHNT, CDR2 YENEEA. The CDR3 has 14 amino acids. The CDR3 DNA is TGTGCCAGCAGCTTGGGCAGGGGGACAGATATGCAGTATTTT. Translating it yields CASSLGRGTDMQYF.

The V gene is TRBV4-3, the J gene TRBJ2-5, with D perhaps assigned TRBD1 or TRBD2 (6 bases each). TRBJ2-7 explains the end of the DNA better; the J call may be wrong. The CDR3 extends over 15 amino acids. The germline CDR1 and CDR2 sequences are LGHNA and YSLEER. In nucleotides, the CDR3 is TGCGCCAGCAGCCAAGGAGGGGGGAGGACCTACGAGCAGTACTTC. Translated: CASSQGGGRTYEQYF.

The V gene is TRBV20-1, the J gene TRBJ2-5; the D gene is possibly TRBD2 (5 bases). Trimming shortened V by 8 bases and J by 5 bases, and 18 bases separated the two germline ends. Germline assignment: CDR1 DFQATT and CDR2 SNEGSKA (reference sequence). The CDR3 is made up of 13 amino acids. DNA of the CDR3: TGCAGTACTCTTCCGGGGTCTGGGGAGACCCAGTACTTC. It encodes CSTLPGSGETQYF.

The table lists this clonotype with a few counts. Possible read error: a much larger clone is one base away. The V and J genes are TRBV9 and TRBJ2-7; the D gene is possibly TRBD2 (8 bases). This CDR3 contains 16 residues. V gave up 4 bases and J gave up 2 bases, with 19 bases separating them. Germline values: CDR1 SGDLS, CDR2 YYNGEE. For the CDR3, the DNA is TGTGCCAGCAGCAAAAGGGACAGCGGGGGAGCCTACGAGCAGTACTTC. Translating it yields CASSKRDSGGAYEQYF.